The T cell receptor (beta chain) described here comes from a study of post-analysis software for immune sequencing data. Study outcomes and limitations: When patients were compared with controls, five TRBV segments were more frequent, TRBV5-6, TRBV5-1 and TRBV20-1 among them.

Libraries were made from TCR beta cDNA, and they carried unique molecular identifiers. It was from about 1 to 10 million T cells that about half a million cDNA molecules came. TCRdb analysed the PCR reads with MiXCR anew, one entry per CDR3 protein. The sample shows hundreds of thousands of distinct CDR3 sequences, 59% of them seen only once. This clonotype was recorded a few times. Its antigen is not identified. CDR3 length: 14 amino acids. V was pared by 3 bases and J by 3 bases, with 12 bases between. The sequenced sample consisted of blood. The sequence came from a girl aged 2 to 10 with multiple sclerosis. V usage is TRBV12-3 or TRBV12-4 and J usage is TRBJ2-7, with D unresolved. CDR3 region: CASSLSPGLYEQYF. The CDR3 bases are TGTGCCAGCAGTTTGAGTCCCGGTCTCTACGAGCAGTACTTC.